The 20 T cell receptor beta chains below were found in one sample sequenced in a study of technical replicates of blood from several donors (TCRdb year 2017). The library was made by the immunoSEQ multiplex PCR assay. TCRdb re-hosts the immuneACCESS table, in-frame sequences only. Its copies lack some clones; in the studies checked, an unresolved V gene accounts for under half of them, and the cause for the rest is not known. Here the sample has approximately 84,000 clones; 95% to 98% occur a single time. The top ten clonotypes cover approximately 0.15% of the sample. Sample: T cells isolated from PBMCs. The source of these receptors is a human donor in good health.

The chain has TRBV20-1 and TRBJ1-1, with unresolved D. V was pared by 6 bases and J by 6 bases, with 11 bases between. The CDR3 length is 11 residues. In germline, CDR1 is DFQATT, CDR2 SNEGSKA (reference sequence). The CDR3 sequence is CSAKEGAEAFF. The CDR3 DNA reads as TGCAGTGCGAAGGAGGGAGCTGAAGCTTTCTTT.

This clone was detected once. The CDR3 here is CASSVGAMGQGIETQYF. CDR3 DNA: TGTGCCAGCAGCGTAGGGGCAATGGGGCAGGGTATAGAGACCCAGTACTTC. V gene TRBV9 combines with J gene TRBJ2-5; D possibly corresponds to TRBD1 (5 bases). The V gene's germline CDR1 is SGDLS and CDR2 YYNGEE. The CDR3 has 17 residues. Trimming removed 0 bases from V and 4 bases from J, with 19 bases in between.

This chain uses TRBV30 with TRBJ1-1; TRBD1 might be the D (6 bases). Trimming left V 4 bases short and J 5 bases short, with 14 bases between. CDR1 and CDR2 from the germline V gene are GTSNPN and SVGIG (reference sequence). This CDR3 has 13 amino acids. As DNA, the CDR3 is TGTGCCTGGATCGACGGGGGGGCAACTGAAGCTTTCTTT. This translates into CAWIDGGATEAFF.

The V call is TRBV30, the J call TRBJ1-1; D unclear. The CDR3 totals 11 residues. CDR1 and CDR2 from the germline V gene are GTSNPN and SVGIG (reference sequence). V was pared by 4 bases and J by 8 bases, with 11 bases between. The CDR3 spells CAWIREIEAFF. The CDR3 region has the DNA TGTGCCTGGATTCGGGAGATAGAAGCTTTCTTT.

The V call is TRBV6-6, the J call TRBJ1-3; 7 positions agree with TRBD1. Germline V gene sequence: CDR1 MNHNY, CDR2 SVGAGI (reference sequence). The CDR3 is made up of 15 amino acids. V gave up 6 bases and J gave up 1 base; unmatched junction bases: 6. The CDR3 spells CASRTPGQSGNTIYF. CDR3 in DNA: TGTGCCAGCAGAACACCGGGACAGTCTGGAAACACCATATATTTT.

CDR3 sequence: CASSLQEKNSPLHF. DNA of the CDR3: TGTGCCAGCAGCTTACAAGAGAAGAATTCACCCCTCCACTTT. V and J are TRBV7-9 and TRBJ1-6; no definite D call. The CDR3 length is 14 residues. Germline-derived CDR1 and CDR2 are SEHNR and FQNEAQ (reference sequence). Trimming stripped 2 bases from V and 7 bases from J, with 9 bases between.

J is TRBJ2-7 and V is TRBV13; TRBD2 matches at 11 bases. There are 15 residues in the CDR3. V was pared by 0 bases and J by 6 bases, with 4 bases of the junction left unmatched. The V gene's germline CDR1 is PRHDT and CDR2 FYEKMQ (reference sequence). The CDR3 is CASSLGTSGVLEQYF. The CDR3 DNA is TGTGCCAGCAGCTTAGGGACTAGCGGGGTTCTCGAGCAGTACTTC. Supplemented by reference TRBV13 and TRBJ2-7, the full variable domain reads AAGVIQSPRHLIKEKRETATLKCYPIPRHDTVYWYQQGPGQDPQFLISFYEKMQSDKGSIPDRFSAQQFSDYHSELNMSSLELGDSALYFCASSLGTSGVLEQYFGPGTRLTVT.

The chain uses TRBV7-6 and TRBJ2-2; 7 bases match TRBD2. CDR3 length: 18 residues. CDR1 and CDR2 from the germline V gene are SGHVS and FNYEAQ. Trimming at V came to 3 bases and at J to 3 bases, leaving 13 bases not matched to a gene. The CDR3 sequence: CASSFGATGGGYTGELFF. The DNA for the CDR3 is TGTGCCAGCAGCTTCGGTGCCACGGGCGGGGGTTACACCGGGGAGCTGTTTTTT.

The chain links TRBV15 to TRBJ1-2, with no clear D. Per the germline V gene, CDR1 is LNHNV and CDR2 is YYDKDF (reference sequence). Deletions cut 3 bases from V and 3 bases from J, with 8 bases between. This CDR3 contains 13 residues. The CDR3 sequence: CATSRTRDYGYTF. Written as DNA, the CDR3 is TGTGCCACCAGCAGGACTAGAGACTATGGCTACACCTTC.

The CDR3 sequence is CASSLRGGVGQPQHF. The CDR3, as DNA: TGTGCCAGCAGCTTAAGGGGGGGGGTCGGTCAGCCCCAGCATTTT. The chain has TRBV11-2 and TRBJ1-5, with D tentatively TRBD1 (6 bases). Per the germline V gene, CDR1 is SGHAT and CDR2 is FQNNGV. The V end was cut by 2 bases, the J end by 6 bases, with 14 bases between. CDR3 length equals 15 residues.

The chain joins TRBV9 to TRBJ2-7; TRBD1 might be the D (6 bases). The V end was cut by 4 bases, the J end by 2 bases, with 16 bases between. CDR1 and CDR2 (germline): SGDLS, YYNGEE. This CDR3 has 15 amino acids. CDR3 sequence: CASSQSGTTTYEQYF. The CDR3 DNA reads as TGTGCCAGCAGCCAATCCGGGACAACGACCTACGAGCAGTACTTC.

This chain links TRBV5-4 with TRBJ2-1, with D possibly matching TRBD2 (5 bases). This CDR3 comprises 15 residues. V was pared by 0 bases and J by 4 bases, with 11 bases between. Germline V gene sequence: CDR1 SGHNT, CDR2 YYREEE (reference sequence). This CDR3 is CASSLGSGLYNEQFF. The CDR3 DNA sequence: TGTGCCAGCAGCTTGGGAAGCGGCCTATACAATGAGCAGTTCTTC.

J is TRBJ2-3 and V is TRBV28; TRBD2 aligns across 10 bases. The CDR3 consists of 13 residues. Germline V gene sequence: CDR1 MDHEN, CDR2 SYDVKM. The junction had 3 bases not matched to a gene; V was cut back by 5 bases and J by 7 bases. The CDR3 sequence: CASSRLAGNTQYF. The CDR3 coding sequence is TGTGCCAGCAGTCGACTAGCGGGTAATACGCAGTATTTT.

The chain uses TRBV13 and TRBJ2-1; TRBD2 agrees at 7 bases. V lost 6 bases, J lost 3 bases, and 11 bases stayed unmatched. The CDR3 spans 16 residues. Germline V lookup: CDR1 PRHDT, CDR2 FYEKMQ (reference sequence). The CDR3 sequence: CASRLVTSEGYNEQFF. DNA of the CDR3: TGTGCCAGCAGGCTCGTAACTAGCGAGGGCTACAATGAGCAGTTCTTC.

The V and J genes are TRBV28 and TRBJ1-5, with D uncertain. There are 13 residues in the CDR3. Looked up from germline, CDR1 is MDHEN and CDR2 is SYDVKM. V lost 6 bases to trimming and J lost 7 bases, with 13 bases between them. CDR3 coding DNA: TGTGCCAGCAGACGAACCCCAACACAGCCCCAGCATTTT. Its translation is CASRRTPTQPQHF.

The J gene is TRBJ2-7, the V gene TRBV5-4; 13 nucleotides line up with TRBD2. The CDR3 totals 17 residues. Germline V gives CDR1 SGHNT, CDR2 YYREEE (reference sequence). V lost 4 bases to trimming and J lost 2 bases; unmatched junction nucleotides: 9. For the CDR3, the DNA is TGTGCCAGCAGCGCAAAGACTAGCGGGAGGTTTCCCTACGAGCAGTACTTC. This encodes CASSAKTSGRFPYEQYF.

This sequence joins TRBV6-5 and TRBJ2-7; TRBD1 aligns across 10 bases. The V and J ends lost 2 bases and 6 bases, in that order; junction bases with no gene match: 7. In germline, CDR1 is MNHEY, CDR2 SVGAGI. This CDR3 region has 15 residues. CDR3 protein: CASSYQWTGGLEQYF. The CDR3 region has the DNA TGTGCCAGCAGTTACCAATGGACAGGGGGGCTCGAGCAGTACTTC.

This clone appeared once. The V call is TRBV19, the J call TRBJ1-5; TRBD1 matches at 8 bases. Unmatched junction bases numbered 3, after V lost 5 bases and J lost 0 bases. This CDR3 has 15 amino acids. Looked up from germline, CDR1 is LNHDA and CDR2 is SQIVND (reference sequence). The CDR3 here is CASSLTGDSNQPQHF. The CDR3 DNA reads as TGTGCCAGTAGTCTGACAGGGGATAGCAATCAGCCCCAGCATTTT.

The V and J genes are TRBV7-9 and TRBJ1-1; the D gene is possibly TRBD1 (5 bases). V lost 3 bases to trimming and J lost 1 base, with 15 bases between them. Germline V gives CDR1 SEHNR, CDR2 FQNEAQ (reference sequence). The CDR3 length is 16 residues. CDR3 DNA: TGTGCCAGCAGCTTTTTCTTAAGGGGAGGGAACACTGAAGCTTTCTTT. This translates into CASSFFLRGGNTEAFF.

The V and J genes are TRBV19 and TRBJ2-1, with D unclear. Trimming left V 2 bases short and J 1 base short, with 9 bases between. The CDR3 has 15 residues. From germline, CDR1 is LNHDA and CDR2 SQIVND (reference sequence). DNA for the CDR3: TGTGCCAGTAGTATACAAAAGAGGTCCTACAATGAGCAGTTCTTC. As protein: CASSIQKRSYNEQFF.